Listed here are 25 T cell receptor beta chains from one sample, sequenced in a study of cytomegalovirus exposure and HLA in healthy donors. The PCR made use of 60 Vbeta and 13 Jbeta primers. Data came from immunoSEQ multiplex PCR; TCRdb stores just in-frame clones and leaves some out. Altogether roughly 80,000 clones are present, around 74% being singletons, with the ten largest covering 6% to 8%. Sequencing was carried out using PBMCs. These receptors were obtained from a woman aged 50 to 60 in good health and CMV-seropositive.

The chain uses TRBV30 and TRBJ1-1, with D hard to call. Trimming removed 4 bases at V and 0 bases at J, with 9 bases between. This CDR3 is built from 13 residues. CDR1 and CDR2 (germline): GTSNPN, SVGIG (reference sequence). As DNA, the CDR3 is TGTGCCTGGATGAGGAATTTGAACACTGAAGCTTTCTTT. Its translation: CAWMRNLNTEAFF. The full variable domain, rest sourced from reference TRBV30 and TRBJ1-1, is SQTIHQWPATLVQPVGSPLSLECTVEGTSNPNLYWYRQAAGRGLQLLFYSVGIGQISSEVPQNLSASRPQDRQFILSSKKLLLSDSGFYLCAWMRNLNTEAFFGQGTRLTVV.

This chain joins TRBV28 and TRBJ2-2; maybe TRBD1 (5 bases). V gave up 1 base and J gave up 4 bases, with 10 bases separating them. Germline V gene lookup returns CDR1 MDHEN and CDR2 SYDVKM. CDR3 length equals 15 residues. For the CDR3, the DNA is TGTGCCAGCAGTTTATCCACGACAGTCACCGGGGAGCTGTTTTTT. It yields the protein CASSLSTTVTGELFF.

As regards this clone: The sample carries other DNA sequences with the same CDR3. This chain joins TRBV5-6 and TRBJ1-5; D remains ambiguous. The CDR3 has 13 amino acids. The V end was cut by 0 bases, the J end by 7 bases, with 8 bases between. Germline V gives CDR1 SGHDT, CDR2 YYEEEE. CDR3 loop: CASSLGGRQPQHF. The CDR3 DNA follows: TGTGCCAGCAGCTTGGGCGGGAGGCAGCCCCAGCATTTT.

The CDR3 spells CASSQGQREGSFF. The CDR3 DNA is TGTGCCAGCAGCCAAGGTCAGCGGGAGGGGTCGTTCTTC. The rearrangement uses TRBV4-2 and TRBJ2-1; 10 nucleotides line up with TRBD2. The CDR3 sequence is 13 residues long. Germline V lookup: CDR1 LGHNA, CDR2 YNFKEQ. The junction had 6 bases not matched to a gene; V was cut back by 1 base and J by 15 bases.

The J gene is TRBJ2-7, the V gene TRBV7-9; D is perhaps TRBD2 (5 bases). Trimming took off 4 bases at V and 1 base at J, with 20 bases between the two ends. Germline V gene lookup returns CDR1 SEHNR and CDR2 FQNEAQ (reference sequence). There are 17 residues in the CDR3. For the CDR3, the DNA is TGTGCCAGCAGCTCACCCAAACAAGAGGGAATTTCCTACGAGCAGTACTTC. This sequence encodes CASSSPKQEGISYEQYF. Drawing the rest from reference TRBV7-9 and TRBJ2-7, the complete variable domain is DTGVSQNPRHKITKRGQNVTFRCDPISEHNRLYWYRQTLGQGPEFLTYFQNEAQLEKSRLLSDRFSAERPKGSFSTLEIQRTEQGDSAMYLCASSSPKQEGISYEQYFGPGTRLTVT.

CDR3 sequence reads: CASSSETGTYEQYF. CDR3 DNA sequence: TGTGCCAGCAGCTCGGAGACAGGTACCTACGAGCAGTACTTC. The chain carries TRBV5-6 and TRBJ2-7, with D tentatively TRBD1 (6 bases). V gave up 3 bases and J gave up 2 bases, with 12 bases separating them. CDR1 SGHDT and CDR2 YYEEEE come from the germline V gene. The CDR3 runs to 14 residues.

This sequence joins TRBV25-1 and TRBJ1-2; tentatively, D is TRBD1 (6 bases). Trimming cost V 3 bases and J 4 bases, with 9 bases left between them. The V gene's germline CDR1 is MGHDK and CDR2 SYGVNS. The length of the CDR3 is 13 residues. The CDR3 coding sequence is TGTGCCAGCAGTGAGGACAGCCTCTATGGCTACACCTTC. Translated, it gives CASSEDSLYGYTF.

V gene TRBV2 combines with J gene TRBJ2-1, with unresolved D. V was trimmed by 7 bases and J by 5 bases, leaving 9 bases between them. The CDR3 length is 12 residues. The germline gives CDR1 SNHLY, CDR2 FYNNEI. The chain's CDR3 is CASIEVNNEQFF. Here the CDR3 DNA reads TGTGCCAGCATAGAGGTGAACAATGAGCAGTTCTTC.

This chain joins TRBV2 and TRBJ1-2; a weak D match, TRBD1 (5 bases). The CDR3 covers 12 residues. V was shortened by 6 bases and J by 6 bases, with 11 bases between the two germline ends. Looked up from germline, CDR1 is SNHLY and CDR2 is FYNNEI. CDR3 in amino acids: CASRDMLDGYTF. The DNA for the CDR3 is TGTGCCAGCAGGGACATGTTGGATGGCTACACCTTC.

This clone was counted once. V usage is TRBV15 and J usage is TRBJ2-1; TRBD2 matches 7 bases. The CDR3 spans 13 residues. Germline V gives CDR1 LNHNV, CDR2 YYDKDF (reference sequence). After removal of 1 base from V and 7 bases from J, the junction contained 1 base not matched to a gene. CDR3 residues: CATSRVRGNEQFF. CDR3 bases: TGTGCCACCAGCAGAGTGCGGGGGAATGAGCAGTTCTTC.

J is TRBJ2-5 and V is TRBV4-1; 7 nucleotides align to TRBD2. Germline CDR1 and CDR2: MGHRA and YSYEKL. This CDR3 spans 16 amino acids. Unmatched junction bases numbered 7, after V lost 2 bases and J lost 1 base. The CDR3 bases are TGCGCCAGCAGCCAATCGGGCGGGAGAGCCCAAGAGACCCAGTACTTC. Translation: CASSQSGGRAQETQYF.

This CDR3 is CSVQQGTVTDTQYF. The CDR3 DNA is TGCAGCGTACAACAGGGGACGGTCACAGATACGCAGTATTTT. The V gene is TRBV29-1, the J gene TRBJ2-3, with 7 bases fitting TRBD1. The J segment lost 2 bases and the V segment lost 6 bases, leaving 8 bases of the junction unmatched. The CDR3 has 14 residues. Germline V gene lookup returns CDR1 SQVTM and CDR2 ANQGSEA.

DNA for the CDR3: TGTGCCAGCAGAGTGGACTTCCTCGAGCAGTACTTC. This encodes CASRVDFLEQYF. The chain uses TRBV25-1 and TRBJ2-7; perhaps TRBD2 as D (5 bases). The CDR3 runs 12 residues. Trimming shortened V by 6 bases and J by 6 bases, and 12 bases separated the two germline ends. The V gene's germline CDR1 is MGHDK and CDR2 SYGVNS.

The rearrangement links TRBV5-1 to TRBJ2-1, with 8 bases fitting TRBD2. V lost 5 bases, J lost 0 bases, and 7 bases stayed unmatched. Germline CDR1 SGHRS, CDR2 YFSETQ. The CDR3 consists of 16 residues. The CDR3 region has the DNA TGCGCCAGCAGATACGGCGGGGGGAGCTCCTACAATGAGCAGTTCTTC. This gives the protein CASRYGGGSSYNEQFF.

The CDR3 protein is CASTRGRATDTQYF. The CDR3 DNA sequence: TGTGCCAGCACCAGGGGCAGGGCCACAGATACGCAGTATTTT. The V and J genes are TRBV27 and TRBJ2-3, with a possible D match to TRBD1 (6 bases). Germline loops: CDR1 MNHEY, CDR2 SMNVEV (reference sequence). Trimming removed 7 bases from V and 2 bases from J, with 13 bases in between. The CDR3 is 14 residues long.

The chain employs TRBV11-2 and TRBJ2-5; D call uncertain. Trimming stripped 1 base from V and 1 base from J, with 4 bases between. Germline CDR1 SGHAT, CDR2 FQNNGV. The CDR3 is 13 amino acids. CDR3 residues: CASSLVRQETQYF. DNA for the CDR3: TGTGCCAGCAGCTTAGTCCGCCAAGAGACCCAGTACTTC.

V and J are TRBV6-6 and TRBJ1-2, with TRBD1 matching over 8 bases. With V trimmed by 6 bases and J by 0 bases, 9 bases remained unmatched. The germline CDR1 and CDR2 sequences are MNHNY and SVGAGI (reference sequence). The CDR3 has 16 amino acids. This CDR3 is CASRVLQGASNYGYTF. The DNA of the CDR3 is TGTGCCAGCAGAGTTCTCCAGGGGGCATCTAACTATGGCTACACCTTC.

The CDR3 loop reads CASSLEQSTDTQYF. CDR3 coding DNA: TGTGCCAGCAGCTTGGAACAGAGCACAGATACGCAGTATTTT. This chain links TRBV5-4 with TRBJ2-3; D is unresolved. Germline V gene sequence: CDR1 SGHNT, CDR2 YYREEE (reference sequence). There are 14 residues in the CDR3. Deletions cut 0 bases from V and 0 bases from J, with 5 bases between. Filled out from reference TRBV5-4 and TRBJ2-3, the complete variable domain reads ETGVTQSPTHLIKTRGQQVTLRCSSQSGHNTVSWYQQALGQGPQFIFQYYREEENGRGNFPPRFSGLQFPNYSSELNVNALELDDSALYLCASSLEQSTDTQYFGPGTRLTVL.

The CDR3 sequence: CASRGQAQPQHF. CDR3 DNA: TGTGCCAGCAGGGGACAGGCTCAGCCCCAGCATTTT. V and J are TRBV28 and TRBJ1-5, with 8 bases lining up with TRBD1. The V gene end was trimmed by 6 bases and the J gene end by 6 bases; junction bases not matched to a gene: 1. The CDR3 is 12 residues long. The germline CDR1 and CDR2 sequences are MDHEN and SYDVKM.

The genes are TRBV19 and TRBJ2-3; D gene unclear. The germline V and J ends were trimmed by 3 bases and 3 bases, with 4 bases remaining between them. Germline V lookup: CDR1 LNHDA, CDR2 SQIVND (reference sequence). This CDR3 is 12 amino acids long. CDR3: CASSMLTDTQYF. The CDR3 bases are TGTGCCAGTAGTATGCTAACAGATACGCAGTATTTT.

The chain carries TRBV18 and TRBJ2-5; the match to TRBD2 covers 7 bases. Per germline, CDR1 KGHSH and CDR2 LQKENI. The CDR3 has 14 amino acids. The ends lost 3 bases at V and 1 base at J; junction bases unmatched: 2. CDR3 nucleotide sequence: TGTGCCAGCTCACCGGGAGGGATCCAAGAGACCCAGTACTTC. The encoded protein is CASSPGGIQETQYF.

The rearrangement links TRBV10-3 to TRBJ2-2; 10 bases line up with TRBD2. There are 17 residues in the CDR3. V trimming: 4 bases; J trimming: 1 base; junction bases outside the gene matches: 6. CDR1 is ENHRY, CDR2 SYGVKD, per germline. CDR3 bases: TGTGCCATCAGTGGGGTTAGCGGGAGGCAGAACACCGGGGAGCTGTTTTTT. Amino acid sequence: CAISGVSGRQNTGELFF.

The gene calls are TRBV11-2 and TRBJ2-3; TRBD2 agrees at 8 bases. The junction had 9 bases not matched to a gene; V was cut back by 4 bases and J by 6 bases. From germline, CDR1 is SGHAT and CDR2 FQNNGV. The CDR3 length is 15 residues. As DNA, the CDR3 is TGTGCCAGCAGCTCGCCGGGACTAGGATCCGATACGCAGTATTTT. This sequence encodes CASSSPGLGSDTQYF.

V usage is TRBV27 and J usage is TRBJ2-7, with 8 bases matching TRBD2. J was trimmed by 7 bases and V by 0 bases; bases with no gene match: 5. This CDR3 has 14 residues. Germline V gives CDR1 MNHEY, CDR2 SMNVEV (reference sequence). The CDR3 reads CASSLSSGRGEQYF. The CDR3 coding sequence is TGTGCCAGCAGTTTATCGTCCGGGAGGGGTGAGCAGTACTTC.

Turning to this clone: The junction and the germline gene differ at one end; a read error may be behind it. This chain uses TRBV7-7 with TRBJ2-5, with 9 bases lining up with TRBD2. Germline lookup yields CDR1 SSHAT and CDR2 FNYEAQ (reference sequence). The CDR3 length is 17 residues. The CDR3 nucleotides are TGTGCTAGCAGCAAGATCGCGACTAGCGGATTACAAGAGACCCAGTACTTC. Amino acids: CASSKIATSGLQETQYF.